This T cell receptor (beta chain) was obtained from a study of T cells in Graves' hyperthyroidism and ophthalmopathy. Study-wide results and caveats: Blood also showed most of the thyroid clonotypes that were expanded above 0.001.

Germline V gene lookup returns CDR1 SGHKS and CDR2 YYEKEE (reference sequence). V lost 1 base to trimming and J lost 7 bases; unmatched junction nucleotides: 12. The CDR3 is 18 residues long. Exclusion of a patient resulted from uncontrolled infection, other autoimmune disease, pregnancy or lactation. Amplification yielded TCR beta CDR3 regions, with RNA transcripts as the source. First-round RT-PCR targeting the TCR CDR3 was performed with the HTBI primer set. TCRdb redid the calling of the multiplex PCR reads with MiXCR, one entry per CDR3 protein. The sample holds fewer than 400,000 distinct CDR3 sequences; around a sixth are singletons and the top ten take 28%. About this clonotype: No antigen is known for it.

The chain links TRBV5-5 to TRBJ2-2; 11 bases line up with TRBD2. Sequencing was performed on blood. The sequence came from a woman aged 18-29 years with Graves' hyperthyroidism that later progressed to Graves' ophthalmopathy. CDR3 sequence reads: CASSLKPASGRWIGELFF. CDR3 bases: TGTGCCAGCAGCTTGAAACCGGCTAGCGGGAGGTGGATCGGGGAGCTGTTTTTT.